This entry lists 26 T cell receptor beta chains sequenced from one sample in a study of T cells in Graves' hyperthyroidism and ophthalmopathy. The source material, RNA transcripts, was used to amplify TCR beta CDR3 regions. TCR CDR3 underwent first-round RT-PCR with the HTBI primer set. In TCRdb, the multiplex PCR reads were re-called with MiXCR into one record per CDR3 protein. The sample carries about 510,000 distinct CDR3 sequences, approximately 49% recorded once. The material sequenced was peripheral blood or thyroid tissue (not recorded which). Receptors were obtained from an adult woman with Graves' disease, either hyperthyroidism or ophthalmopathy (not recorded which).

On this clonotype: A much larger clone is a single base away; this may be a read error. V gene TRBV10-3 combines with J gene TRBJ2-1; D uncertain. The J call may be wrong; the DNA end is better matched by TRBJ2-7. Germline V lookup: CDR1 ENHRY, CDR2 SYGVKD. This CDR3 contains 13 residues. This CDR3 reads CAIGPSAYNEQYF. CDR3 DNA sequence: TGTGCCATCGGACCATCCGCGTACAATGAGCAGTACTTC.

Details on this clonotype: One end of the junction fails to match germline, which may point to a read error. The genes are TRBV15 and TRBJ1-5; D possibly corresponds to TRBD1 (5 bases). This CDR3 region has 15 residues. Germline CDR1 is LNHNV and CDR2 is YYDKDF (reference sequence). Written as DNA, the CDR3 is TGTGCCACGAGCACCTTGGGGGTGGGATATCAGCCCCAGCATTTT. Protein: CATSTLGVGYQPQHF.

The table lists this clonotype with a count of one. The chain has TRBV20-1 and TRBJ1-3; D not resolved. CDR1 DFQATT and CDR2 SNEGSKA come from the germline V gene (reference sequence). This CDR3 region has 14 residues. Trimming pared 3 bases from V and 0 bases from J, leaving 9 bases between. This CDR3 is CSARDLDSGNTIYF. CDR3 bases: TGCAGTGCTAGGGACCTTGACTCTGGAAACACCATATATTTT.

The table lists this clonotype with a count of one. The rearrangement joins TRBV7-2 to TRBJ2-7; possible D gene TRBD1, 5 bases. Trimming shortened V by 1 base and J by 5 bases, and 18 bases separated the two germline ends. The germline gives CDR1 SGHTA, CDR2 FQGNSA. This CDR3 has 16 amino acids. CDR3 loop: CASSLGFRAGHDEQYF. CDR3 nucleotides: TGTGCCAGCAGCTTAGGGTTTAGGGCAGGGCACGACGAGCAGTACTTC.

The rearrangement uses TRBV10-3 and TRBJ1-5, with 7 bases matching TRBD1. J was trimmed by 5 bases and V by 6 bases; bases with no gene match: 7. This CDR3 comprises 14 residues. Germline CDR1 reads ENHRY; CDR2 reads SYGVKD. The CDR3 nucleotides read TGTGCCATCAGGGGAGGACAGGTTGATCAGCCCCAGCATTTT. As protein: CAIRGGQVDQPQHF.

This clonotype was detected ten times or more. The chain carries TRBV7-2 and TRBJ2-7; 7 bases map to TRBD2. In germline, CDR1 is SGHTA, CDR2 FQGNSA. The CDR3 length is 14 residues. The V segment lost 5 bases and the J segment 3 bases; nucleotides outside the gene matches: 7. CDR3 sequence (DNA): TGTGCCAGCAGCAGGAGCGGGACGTACTACGAGCAGTACTTC. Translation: CASSRSGTYYEQYF.

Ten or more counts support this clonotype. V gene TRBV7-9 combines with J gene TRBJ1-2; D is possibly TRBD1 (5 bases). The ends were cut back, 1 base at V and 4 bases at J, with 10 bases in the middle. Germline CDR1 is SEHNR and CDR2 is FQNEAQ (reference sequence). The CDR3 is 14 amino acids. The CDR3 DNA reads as TGTGCCAGCAGCTTAGTTCCGGGGACCTATGGCTACACCTTC. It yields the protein CASSLVPGTYGYTF.

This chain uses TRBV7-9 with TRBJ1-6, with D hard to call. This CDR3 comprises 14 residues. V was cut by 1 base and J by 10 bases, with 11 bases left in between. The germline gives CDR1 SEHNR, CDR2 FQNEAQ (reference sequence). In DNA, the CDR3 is TGTGCCAGCAGCTTAGGGGATTTGGGGTCACCCCTCCACTTT. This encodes CASSLGDLGSPLHF.

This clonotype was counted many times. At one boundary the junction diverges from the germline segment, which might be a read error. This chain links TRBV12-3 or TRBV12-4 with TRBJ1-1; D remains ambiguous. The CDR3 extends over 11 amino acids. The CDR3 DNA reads TGTGCCAGCAGCTTAGGAGGGGAAGCTTTCTTT. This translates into CASSLGGEAFF.

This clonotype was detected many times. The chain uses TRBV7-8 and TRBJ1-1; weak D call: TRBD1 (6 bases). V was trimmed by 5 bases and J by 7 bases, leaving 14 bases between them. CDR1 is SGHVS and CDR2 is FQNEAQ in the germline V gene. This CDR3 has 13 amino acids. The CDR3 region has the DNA TGTGCCAGCAGCCCAGGGGTGGCCCTTGAAGCTTTCTTT. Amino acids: CASSPGVALEAFF.

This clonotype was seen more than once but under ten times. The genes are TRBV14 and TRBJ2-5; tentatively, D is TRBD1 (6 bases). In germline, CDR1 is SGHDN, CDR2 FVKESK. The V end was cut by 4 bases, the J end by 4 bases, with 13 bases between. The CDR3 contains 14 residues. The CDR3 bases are TGTGCCAGCAGCCGCACAGGGTTGGGAGAGACCCAGTACTTC. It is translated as CASSRTGLGETQYF.

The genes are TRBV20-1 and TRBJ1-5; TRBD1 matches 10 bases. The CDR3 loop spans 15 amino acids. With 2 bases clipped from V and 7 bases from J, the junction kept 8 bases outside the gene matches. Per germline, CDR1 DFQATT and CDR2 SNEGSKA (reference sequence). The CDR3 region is CSARTGTGEGQPQHF. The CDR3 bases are TGCAGTGCTAGAACCGGGACAGGGGAAGGGCAGCCCCAGCATTTT.

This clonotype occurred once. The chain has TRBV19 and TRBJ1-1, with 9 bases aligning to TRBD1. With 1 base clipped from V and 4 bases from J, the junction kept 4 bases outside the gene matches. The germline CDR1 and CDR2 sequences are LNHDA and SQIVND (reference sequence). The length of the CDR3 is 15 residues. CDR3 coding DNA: TGTGCCAGTAGTATAGGGGGACAGGGCGGCACTGAAGCTTTCTTT. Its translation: CASSIGGQGGTEAFF.

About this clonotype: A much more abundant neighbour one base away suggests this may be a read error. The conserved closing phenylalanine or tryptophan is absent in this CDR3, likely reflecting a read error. CDR3 DNA: TGCGCCAGCAGCTTAACACAGGGTCACGAGCAGTACCTC. Amino acids: CASSLTQGHEQYL. The chain couples TRBV5-1 to TRBJ2-7, with D perhaps matching TRBD1 (6 bases). CDR3 size: 13 residues. Germline CDR1 and CDR2: SGHRS and YFSETQ. The V end was cut by 2 bases, the J end by 5 bases, with 11 bases between.

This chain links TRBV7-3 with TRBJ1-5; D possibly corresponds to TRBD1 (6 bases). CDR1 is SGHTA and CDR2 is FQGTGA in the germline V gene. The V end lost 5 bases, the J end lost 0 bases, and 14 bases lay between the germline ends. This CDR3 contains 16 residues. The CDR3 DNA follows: TGTGCCAGCAGCCGACACGGACAGCATAGCAATCAGCCCCAGCATTTT. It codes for CASSRHGQHSNQPQHF.

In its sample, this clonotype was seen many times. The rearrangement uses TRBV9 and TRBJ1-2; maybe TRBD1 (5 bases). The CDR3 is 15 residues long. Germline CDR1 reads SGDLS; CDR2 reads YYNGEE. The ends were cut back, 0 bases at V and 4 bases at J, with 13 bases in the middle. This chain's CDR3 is CASSVGAGTGYGYTF. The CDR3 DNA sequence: TGTGCCAGCAGCGTAGGGGCAGGGACCGGCTATGGCTACACCTTC.

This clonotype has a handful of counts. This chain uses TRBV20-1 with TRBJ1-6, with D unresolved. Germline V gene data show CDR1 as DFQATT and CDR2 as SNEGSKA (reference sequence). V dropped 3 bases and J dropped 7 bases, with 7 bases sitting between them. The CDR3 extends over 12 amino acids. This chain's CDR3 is CSASASNSPLHF. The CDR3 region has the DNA TGCAGTGCTAGTGCCTCAAATTCACCCCTCCACTTT.

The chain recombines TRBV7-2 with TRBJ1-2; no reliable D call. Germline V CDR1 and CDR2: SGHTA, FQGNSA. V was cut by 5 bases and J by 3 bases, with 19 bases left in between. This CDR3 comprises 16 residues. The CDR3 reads CASSEARGRDDYGYTF. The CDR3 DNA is TGTGCCAGCAGCGAGGCCCGGGGAAGGGATGACTATGGCTACACCTTC.

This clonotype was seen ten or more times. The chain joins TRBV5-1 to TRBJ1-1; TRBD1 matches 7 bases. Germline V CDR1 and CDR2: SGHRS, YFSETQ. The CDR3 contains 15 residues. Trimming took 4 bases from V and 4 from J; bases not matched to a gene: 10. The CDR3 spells CASSLQGIVGTEAFF. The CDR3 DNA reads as TGCGCCAGCAGCCTACAGGGGATTGTGGGCACTGAAGCTTTCTTT. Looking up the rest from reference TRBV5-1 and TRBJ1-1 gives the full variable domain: KAGVTQTPRYLIKTRGQQVTLSCSPISGHRSVSWYQQTPGQGLQFLFEYFSETQRNKGNFPGRFSGRQFSNSRSEMNVSTLELGDSALYLCASSLQGIVGTEAFFGQGTRLTVV.

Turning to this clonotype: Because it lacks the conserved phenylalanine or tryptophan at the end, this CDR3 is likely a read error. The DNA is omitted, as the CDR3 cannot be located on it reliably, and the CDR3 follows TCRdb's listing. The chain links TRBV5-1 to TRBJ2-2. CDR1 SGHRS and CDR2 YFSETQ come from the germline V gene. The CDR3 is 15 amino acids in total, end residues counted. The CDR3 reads CASSLFGANTGELVL.

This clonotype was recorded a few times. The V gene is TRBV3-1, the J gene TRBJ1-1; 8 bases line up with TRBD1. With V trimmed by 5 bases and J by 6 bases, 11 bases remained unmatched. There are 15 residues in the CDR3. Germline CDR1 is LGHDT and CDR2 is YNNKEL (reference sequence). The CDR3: CASSKRQGAGAEAFF. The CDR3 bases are TGTGCCAGCAGCAAACGGCAGGGGGCCGGGGCTGAAGCTTTCTTT.

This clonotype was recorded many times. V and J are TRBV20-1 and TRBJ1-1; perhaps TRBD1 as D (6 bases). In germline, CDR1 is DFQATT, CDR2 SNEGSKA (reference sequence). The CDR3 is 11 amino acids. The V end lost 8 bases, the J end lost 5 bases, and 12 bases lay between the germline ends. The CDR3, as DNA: TGCAGTCTATCAGGGGTAACTGAAGCTTTCTTT. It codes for CSLSGVTEAFF.

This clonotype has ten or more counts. CDR3 sequence (DNA): TGTGCCAGTCGGACGGTGAACACTGAAGCTTTCTTT. The encoded protein is CASRTVNTEAFF. The chain recombines TRBV19 with TRBJ1-1; D gene uncertain. The CDR3 totals 12 residues. CDR1 and CDR2 (germline): LNHDA, SQIVND (reference sequence). The V end lost 8 bases, the J end lost 0 bases, and 7 bases lay between the germline ends.

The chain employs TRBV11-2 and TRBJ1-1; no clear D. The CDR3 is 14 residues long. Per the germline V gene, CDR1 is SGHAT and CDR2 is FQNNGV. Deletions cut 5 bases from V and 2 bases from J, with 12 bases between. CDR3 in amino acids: CASSRTRANTEAFF. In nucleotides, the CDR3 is TGTGCCAGCAGCCGTACACGGGCTAACACTGAAGCTTTCTTT.

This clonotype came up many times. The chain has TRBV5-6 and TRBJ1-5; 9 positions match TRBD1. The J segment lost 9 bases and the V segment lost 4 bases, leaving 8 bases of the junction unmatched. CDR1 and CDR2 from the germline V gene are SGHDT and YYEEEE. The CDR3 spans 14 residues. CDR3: CASSLGTGRGPQHF. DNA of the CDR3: TGTGCCAGCAGCCTGGGGACAGGGAGGGGGCCCCAGCATTTT.

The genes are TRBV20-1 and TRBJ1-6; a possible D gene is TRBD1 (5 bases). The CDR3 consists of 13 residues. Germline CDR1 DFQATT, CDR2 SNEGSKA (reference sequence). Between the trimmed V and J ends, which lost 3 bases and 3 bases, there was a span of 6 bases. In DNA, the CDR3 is TGCAGTGCTAGTACAGGCTATAATTCACCCCTCCACTTT. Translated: CSASTGYNSPLHF.